These T cell receptor beta chains were read from a single sample in a study of Ad26.COV2.S vaccination and SARS-CoV-2 variants. The assay was immunoSEQ multiplex PCR, and TCRdb's table has in-frame clones only and misses some. The sample gives about 380,000 clones, around four fifths of which show up once; around 7.4% is in the top ten. Sequencing was performed on peripheral blood, taken in a trial of Ad26.COV2.S vaccine versus placebo. These receptors came from a person between 18 and 65 years old who received the Ad26.COV2.S COVID-19 vaccine or a placebo. CDR3s include the opening cysteine and the closing phenylalanine or tryptophan. D genes are given only for firm matches. Only part of the rows carry a size: once, few, many, or a class if the clone is expanded.

TRBJ1-1 | . | . | TRBV5-1 | TGCGCCAGCAGCTTGATTCCCGACCATTCGACTGAAGCTTTCTTT | CASSLIPDHSTEAFF
TRBJ1-2 | . | TRBD1 | TRBV18 | TGTGCCAGCTCACAAGGGACAGGGGATTACTATGGCTACACCTTC | CASSQGTGDYYGYTF
TRBJ2-6 | . | . | TRBV5-1 | TGCGCCAGCAGCTGGTCACGCTCTGGGGCCAACGTCCTGACTTTC | CASSWSRSGANVLTF
TRBJ1-5 | . | . | TRBV7-9 | TGTGCCAGCAGCTCCACCAATCAGCCCCAGCATTTT | CASSSTNQPQHF
TRBJ1-3 | . | . | TRBV20-1 | TGCAGTGCTATTGACGGAGTAGGAAACACCATATATTTT | CSAIDGVGNTIYF
TRBJ1-6 | . | . | TRBV19 | TGTGCCAGCGACACAGGGACCTCCTATAATTCACCCCTCCACTTT | CASDTGTSYNSPLHF
TRBJ2-5 | . | TRBD2 | TRBV3-1/TRBV3-2 | TGTGCCAGCAGCCAAGATACGGTAGCGGGGAGGCAAGAGACCCAGTACTTC | CASSQDTVAGRQETQYF
TRBJ1-3 | . | . | TRBV5-4 | TGTGCCAGCAGCCTGACAGGCGTGTTCTCTGGAAACACCATATATTTT | CASSLTGVFSGNTIYF
TRBJ1-6 | . | . | TRBV5-3 | TGTGCCGGACCTAGACGTCTCGATTCACCCCTCCACTTT | CAGPRRLDSPLHF
TRBJ2-1 | . | . | TRBV5-5 | TGTGCCAGCAGCCGAACGAGCTCCTACAATGAGCAGTTCTTC | CASSRTSSYNEQFF
TRBJ1-5 | many | . | TRBV6-6 | TGTGCCAGCAGTTTGGGAGGGGTTCAGCCCCAGCATTTT | CASSLGGVQPQHF
TRBJ2-3 | . | . | TRBV7-9 | TGTGCCAGCAGCTTACCAAACGGGCCCGATACGCAGTATTTT | CASSLPNGPDTQYF
TRBJ2-2 | . | . | TRBV5-4 | TGTGCCAGCAGCTTGGCCAGAGGGGAGGGGGAGCTGTTTTTT | CASSLARGEGELFF
TRBJ1-1 | . | . | TRBV7-9 | TGTGCCAGCAGCGCGAGGAGGGTTGACAGGTCGAACACTGAAGCTTTCTTT | CASSARRVDRSNTEAFF
TRBJ1-3 | . | . | TRBV19 | TGTGCCAGTACCGAGGGGGGTTCGAAAAGAAACACCATATATTTT | CASTEGGSKRNTIYF
TRBJ2-2 | . | TRBD1 | TRBV24-1 | TGTGCCACCAGTGACCCGGGACAGGGGGCCGGGGAGCTGTTTTTT | CATSDPGQGAGELFF
TRBJ2-5 | . | . | TRBV9 | TGTGCCAGCAGATCCCTTTCCTACCAAGAGACCCAGTACTTC | CASRSLSYQETQYF
TRBJ2-7 | . | . | TRBV6-1 | TGTGCCAGCAGTGAAGGACGGGTGGATGCTGCCTACGAGCAGTACTTC | CASSEGRVDAAYEQYF
TRBJ1-2 | . | TRBD1 | TRBV19 | TGTGCCAGTAGTATAGGACCGGGACAGGGAGTCAACTATGGCTACACCTTC | CASSIGPGQGVNYGYTF
TRBJ1-2 | . | . | TRBV2 | TGTGCCAGCATGGCAGCTAACTATGGCTACACCTTC | CASMAANYGYTF
TRBJ1-2 | . | . | TRBV11-3 | TGTGCCAGCAGCTTACAGGGTGACTATGGCTACACCTTC | CASSLQGDYGYTF
TRBJ2-7 | . | . | TRBV5-1 | TGCGCCAGCAGCGGTTCCGCTCAAAGCGAGCAGTACTTC | CASSGSAQSEQYF
TRBJ2-3 | few | TRBD2 | TRBV30 | TGTGCCTGGACGACTAGCGGGAACACAGATACGCAGTATTTT | CAWTTSGNTDTQYF
TRBJ1-2 | few | . | TRBV5-6 | TGTGCCAGCAGCTTGAAGATACCAAGCCCCTACACCTTC | CASSLKIPSPYTF
TRBJ1-2 | . | TRBD1 | TRBV24-1 | TGTGCCACCAGTGATTTGCAGGGGGCAGGCGGCTACACCTTC | CATSDLQGAGGYTF
TRBJ2-7 | once | . | TRBV5-1 | TGCGCCAGCAGCGAGCCGACGGTCTCCGAGCAGTACTTC | CASSEPTVSEQYF
TRBJ2-3 | . | . | TRBV6-4 | TGTGCCAGCAGTGACTGGGGGGCGGCAGATACGCAGTATTTT | CASSDWGAADTQYF